This T cell receptor beta chain was captured in a study of cytomegalovirus exposure and HLA in healthy donors (dated by TCRdb to about 2017). Study-level background: An earlier analysis of about 530 of the donors reported 276 Gb of sequence data and some 110 million unique TCR beta sequences obtained from about 179 million T cells. Rather than drawing on any new phenotypic data, the later analysis identified candidate immune exposures from TCR beta sequences and the way those sequences occurred across donors. HLA typing included class I and class II loci at four-digit resolution. A later analysis re-analyzed previously published TCR beta repertoires from 660 or so donors and added high-resolution HLA genotyping to study TCR occurrence patterns. Among roughly 400 genotyped donors of the cohort, an average of around 240,000 unique TCR beta nucleotide sequences were sequenced per donor, approximately 20% of them non-productive. Typing coverage varied by locus: roughly 620-630 donors for A, B, C, DRB1 and DQB1; approximately 500 for DQA1; around 610 for DPA1; approximately 490 for DPB1. Besides the first cohort of roughly 660 subjects, a separate validation cohort made up of 120 different subjects was used. To predict cytomegalovirus infection status, the study brought together high-throughput TCR immunosequencing, statistical association of individual TCRs with disease status, and machine learning. Of the 398 genotyped donors, 81% fell in the genetic ancestry cluster associated with self-reported Caucasian donors. The study was designed to test whether signatures of past pathogen exposure could be identified by cataloging public T cell receptors. Five DR-DQ haplotypes were handled as single units for association and clustering because linkage in the cohort was strong. Donor age, sex, ethnicity and CMV serostatus were compiled alongside the repertoire data. A later genetic analysis used genome-wide SNP genotypes for about 60% of the 666 donors, treating that subset as a discovery cohort. The T cell repertoires of some 700 subjects were profiled by immunosequencing and related to cytomegalovirus serostatus. To decide whether each TCR beta V gene segment behaved as functional or pseudogenic, an earlier analysis of some 600 of the donors relied on high-throughput TCR beta sequencing. Every repertoire in the discovery cohort had been generated on one and the same sequencing platform. An early release covering around 630 HLA-typed donors comprised roughly 300 gigabases of sequencing data and some 79 million unique TCR sequences.

Study-wide findings and limitations: Strong co-occurrence of HLA alleles, especially DR and DQ, made assigning TCR associations to individual alleles difficult. In a later analysis, TCR association rates were found to vary across HLA loci, with the most associated TCRs seen for DRB1 alleles and the fewest for HLA-C alleles. In both the original and validation cohorts, the classifier was reported to diagnose cytomegalovirus status with high specificity and sensitivity. In a later analysis, 15,000 to 20,000 TCR beta sequences were associated with specific HLA alleles at a false discovery rate of 0.05. Because HLA typing was unavailable for some donors at each locus, only the typed subset was used in association tests. Several of the top co-occurrence clusters appeared to be linked to parvovirus B19, influenza, CMV and Epstein-Barr virus, according to a later analysis. Across donors, most TCR sequences were observed very rarely, whereas some public TCRs were present in many individuals. In an earlier analysis of about 540 of the donors, most TCR beta V segments were observed in productive rearrangements about 87% or about 30% of the time, broadly matching IMGT annotations. A cluster of highly shared sequence variants was judged likely to represent a technical artifact of the sequencing pipeline. It was suggested by the authors that the approach could potentially be generalized to other disease states and immunological phenotypes. Only TCR beta chains were sequenced in this cohort, and the absence of alpha or paired-chain data limited detectable features. The study listed around 160 TCR beta chains as associated with cytomegalovirus. A later genetic analysis reported fewer N-insertions in productive TCRs among donors in an Asian-associated ancestry cluster than the approximately 700-donor mean. V-gene and J-gene trimming of TCR beta chains was associated with a missense DCLRE1C variant in a later genetic analysis, and the association was replicated in an independent cohort. Immune exposure information for the cohort was limited to CMV serostatus. Because counts were too low, seventeen rarely observed V segments, including chromosome 9 orphons, were left out of the earlier analysis of roughly 600 of the donors. Correlated functional status among segregating V segments might be attributable to linkage disequilibrium, but an unknown experimental factor could not be ruled out. A few of the identified cytomegalovirus-associated TCR beta chains were confirmed in vitro to be specific for cytomegalovirus antigens. A further reported finding was that TCR beta sequences accurately predicted the HLA-A and HLA-B alleles for most subjects in the first cohort. Some IMGT-functional V segments, including TRBV6-2 and TRBV6-3, could not be told apart with the 87-base-pair reads, so those segments were excluded. Sequencing depth was assumed to be roughly uniform across donors in the presence/absence analyses, though that assumption may not hold. In a later analysis, HLA-associated TCR beta chains showed more clonal expansion and lower generation probabilities than non-associated chains that were equally common. Most CMV-associated TCR beta chains appeared to be HLA-restricted in a later analysis, and the HLA associations seemed to be driven largely by CMV exposure.

The library was built by means of the immunoSEQ multiplex PCR assay. The multiplex PCR relied on a mix of 60 forward primers for TCR Vbeta segments and 13 reverse primers for TCR Jbeta segments. The CDR3 region of rearranged TCR beta genes was amplified from genomic DNA by a multiplex PCR assay. The amplified TCR beta libraries were sequenced on the Illumina HiSeq System as 87-base-pair reads. The study's processing was this. Across the 700 or so repertoires, a later analysis counted tens of millions of unique TCR beta chains, roughly 11 million of which were shared by at least two donors. Raw reads were error-corrected and collapsed into unique sequences with a nearest-neighbor algorithm that merged closely related sequences to remove PCR and sequencing errors. Alignment of CDR3 sequences to IMGT reference sequences was used to assign V, D and J gene segments. For a sequence to be retained, a match of at least six nucleotides was required to both a V gene segment and a J gene segment. A rearrangement was called productive if the CDR3 had no stop codons and remained in frame with V and J, and every other rearrangement was called non-productive. CDR3 was defined according to IMGT convention as the region running from the second conserved V-encoded cysteine to the conserved J-encoded phenylalanine. The earlier analysis of a few hundred of the donors excluded any sequence lacking an unambiguous match to a single V gene segment. In an earlier analysis of 450 to 700 of the donors, V segments were called functional above 56.7% productive rearrangements and were called segregating when the between-donor standard deviation exceeded 5%. A statistical classification framework was developed to diagnose cytomegalovirus status using the catalog of TCR beta chain sequences. A later analysis assigned V and J genes by comparing TCR nucleotide sequences with IMGT/GENE-DB human TR gene sequences. A later analysis assigned CDR3 sequences and most-parsimonious VDJ recombination scenarios with the TCRdist pipeline. In a later analysis, every TCR beta chain was defined by the combination of its CDR3 amino acid sequence and its V-gene family, and reads without a unique V-gene family were dropped. In a later analysis, 500 to 700 highly shared, low-generation-probability nucleotide sequences were removed to address suspected cross-contamination and a sequencing artifact. In a later analysis, a clonal expansion index was calculated for each public chain from normalized within-repertoire ranks of inferred template counts. Generation probabilities in a later analysis came from a VDJ recombination model fitted to out-of-frame rearrangements, and those results were checked against IGoR. In a later analysis, hypergeometric tests were used to score TCR-TCR, TCR-HLA and TCR-CMV co-occurrence, with a repertoire-size bias correction applied to TCR pairs. In a later analysis, false discovery rates were estimated by permuting HLA or CMV assignments 20 times. In a later analysis, co-occurring TCRs were grouped with DBSCAN, and TCRdist sequence similarity was added when clustering was performed within HLA-allele-positive subsets. Repertoires with fewer than 30,000 or more than 120,000 public chains were left out of co-occurrence clustering, as were about five repertoires with anomalous nucleotide sharing. Not all clones reach the TCRdb copy of this immuneACCESS table, which keeps in-frame sequences only. Checked studies attribute under half of the gap to unresolved V genes and leave the rest unexplained. That table supplies the V and J calls and clone size; D and trimming were determined from the DNA. The sample records under 200,000 clones, 80% of which are singletons. In total, the top ten clones hold roughly 6.3% of the sample.

The CDR1 and CDR2 encoded by the germline V gene are MGHRA and YSYEKL. Including the terminal cysteine and phenylalanine, the CDR3 comprises 18 residues. The only DNA kept is the CDR3, 54 bases in frame from the first base. V is pared back by 0 bases and J by 4 bases, with 22 bases lying between the germline termini. To note about this clone: Its antigen is unknown. Base qualities are missing; no much larger clone stands one base away.

The cohort was made up of under 800 healthy bone marrow donors. At the time of sampling, every cohort member was nominally healthy, though immune exposures that went unrecorded were likely present. The donor was CMV seropositive and belonged to the group of about 290 seropositive cohort members. A peripheral blood sample was provided by each donor, and peripheral blood mononuclear cells were used for TCR beta sequencing. Genomic DNA was extracted from the blood cell samples with the Qiagen DNeasy Blood Extraction Kit. The material sequenced was PBMCs. The TCR comes from a man aged 40-49 years in good health and CMV-seropositive. The receptor chain draws on TRBV4-1 and TRBJ2-7; perhaps TRBD2 is the D gene, with 6 bases matching. The sequenced DNA is TGCGCCAGCAGCCAAGATTCGACGTCGGGCAGGGCGGGGTACGAGCAGTACTTC. Translated, this gives CASSQDSTSGRAGYEQYF.